The T cell receptor (beta chain) described here comes from a study of blood T cell repertoires in COVID-19 (TCRdb year 2020). About the investigation overall: Samples covering the acute and convalescent phases of COVID-19 were provided by collaborators in the United States, Italy and Spain. The material from the prospective study consisted of cDNA or gDNA derived from T cells, B-cell-depleted T cells, or PBMCs. Deeply sampled blood TCRbeta repertoires from subjects exposed to, actively infected with, or recovered from COVID-19 were included in the dataset. The repertoires were made available in a free public database intended to serve as a resource for research on the immune response to SARS-CoV-2. Samples were obtained from the ongoing ImmuneRACE study (first 160 participants) and from about 1,300 subjects provided by 6 global collaborators. A de-identified subject ID, COVID-19 status, age in years and sex were almost always included in the sample metadata. HLA class I and class II types, where available, came from metadata supplied by the sample provider rather than from assay-based typing.

From a lookup of the germline V gene, CDR1 and CDR2 are MRHNA and SNTAGT. Taken from cysteine to phenylalanine, the CDR3 has 14 residues. This entry keeps only the CDR3 DNA: 42 bases, framed from base 1. Deletion took 0 bases off V and 0 bases off J, with a span of 5 bases between the germline ends. At one collaborating source in Seattle, patients were enrolled during active infection and were followed longitudinally through the course of disease. The collaborating institutions used their own protocols to collect whole blood in K2EDTA tubes. Collaborator samples were shipped for TCRbeta analysis as frozen whole blood, isolated PBMCs, or DNA extracted from either sample type. The paper as a whole reports these results and caveats: The amount of clinical and demographic metadata varied by source and participant and was provided uncurated.

To note about this clone: It lacks a known antigen. Base qualities are missing; no much larger clone stands one base away.

TCRbeta CDR3 regions were amplified from genomic DNA using the immunoSEQ Assay, a bias-controlled multiplex PCR. Processing in the source paper ran as follows. The number of nucleated cells in each sample was estimated by amplification of reference gene primers within the assay. Sequence reads were collapsed and filtered to measure the absolute abundance of every unique TCRbeta CDR3 rearrangement. Productive Simpson clonality was computed per sample as the square root of Simpson's diversity index over productive rearrangements. Drawn from immuneACCESS, this table holds only the in-frame rearrangements with V and J called that TCRdb kept. Clones are partly lost; checked studies trace under half to an unresolved V gene and leave the rest unexplained. V, J and clone size are taken as reported in that table, and D and trimming were inferred from the DNA itself. The sample table contains more than 85,000 clones; only one count was recorded for around 90% of them. The ten largest account for around 5.3% of the sample.

Rearrangement joined TRBV6-4 to TRBJ1-1; a confident D gene designation cannot be given. What was sequenced was peripheral blood. The origin of this receptor is a woman between 45 and 60 years old with COVID-19, enrolled during active disease. The CDR3 reads CASSDSSLNTEAFF. The nucleotide sequence is given as TGTGCCAGCAGTGACTCGAGCTTGAACACTGAAGCTTTCTTT.